Detailed here is one TCR beta chain. The V segment lost 0 bases and the J segment 3 bases; nucleotides outside the gene matches: 9. The germline V gene encodes CDR1 LGHNA and CDR2 YNFKEQ. This CDR3 comprises 18 residues. This entry comes from a study of T cell responses to AZD1222 COVID-19 vaccine. TCRdb's copy holds only in-frame clones and misses some; the assay was immunoSEQ multiplex PCR. In the table there are roughly 110,000 clones, about nine tenths of which are singletons. This sequence was found in an adult in good health. The chain combines TRBV4-2 with TRBJ1-1; 11 nucleotides align to TRBD1. Here the sequenced sample was peripheral blood, taken on day 0 of AZD1222 vaccination. Here the CDR3 DNA reads TGTGCCAGCAGCCAAGAGGACAGGGGGCCGACGATTTACACTGAAGCTTTCTTT. Translated: CASSQEDRGPTIYTEAFF.